A selection of T cell receptor beta chains follows, all from one sample in a study of cytomegalovirus exposure and HLA in healthy donors. Produced via immunoSEQ multiplex PCR; TCRdb's table is partial and in-frame only. Found here are 60,000 to 85,000 clones; the top ten clones hold approximately 15%. The sequenced material came from PBMCs. These receptors were obtained from a man aged 50-60 years in good health and CMV-seropositive. Both conserved end residues are part of each CDR3. A D gene is named only where the DNA matches it firmly.

J: TRBJ2-7; V: TRBV5-1; D: NA; CDR3: CASSLGGSAYEQYF; DNA: TGCGCCAGCAGCTTGGGAGGCAGCGCCTACGAGCAGTACTTC
J: TRBJ2-1; V: TRBV6-4; D: NA; CDR3: CASSEGSGSYNEQFF; DNA: TGTGCCAGCAGTGAGGGTAGCGGCTCCTACAATGAGCAGTTCTTC
J: TRBJ1-2; V: TRBV27; D: NA; CDR3: CASSFLRGGGYTF; DNA: TGTGCCAGCAGTTTCCTAAGGGGCGGAGGCTACACCTTC
J: TRBJ2-1; V: TRBV2; D: TRBD1; CDR3: CASMWDRYNEQFF; DNA: TGTGCCAGCATGTGGGACAGATACAATGAGCAGTTCTTC
J: TRBJ2-5; V: TRBV19; D: NA; CDR3: CASGDMSRGETQYF; DNA: TGTGCCAGTGGAGATATGAGTAGGGGCGAGACCCAGTACTTC
J: TRBJ2-2; V: TRBV10-3; D: NA; CDR3: CAISESGGTRNTGELFF; DNA: TGTGCCATCAGTGAGTCAGGAGGGACTCGTAACACCGGGGAGCTGTTTTTT
J: TRBJ1-1; V: TRBV11-3; D: NA; CDR3: CASSQQGNLNEAFF; DNA: TGTGCCAGCAGCCAACAGGGTAATTTAAATGAAGCTTTCTTT
J: TRBJ1-2; V: TRBV29-1; D: TRBD1; CDR3: CSVRGQGNYGYTF; DNA: TGCAGCGTGAGGGGACAGGGAAACTATGGCTACACCTTC
J: TRBJ2-5; V: TRBV6-1; D: TRBD1; CDR3: CASSPTGAQRETQYF; DNA: TGTGCCAGCAGTCCGACAGGGGCCCAGAGGGAGACCCAGTACTTC
J: TRBJ2-3; V: TRBV10-3; D: TRBD2; CDR3: CAPRESLGSGGSRDTQYF; DNA: TGTGCCCCCAGGGAGTCACTGGGGAGCGGGGGGTCCCGGGATACGCAGTATTTT
J: TRBJ2-1; V: TRBV7-8; D: NA; CDR3: CASSLSGNEQFF; DNA: TGTGCCAGCAGCTTATCAGGGAATGAGCAGTTCTTC
J: TRBJ2-1; V: TRBV27; D: NA; CDR3: CASSFVGAYNEQFF; DNA: TGTGCCAGCAGTTTTGTGGGCGCTTACAATGAGCAGTTCTTC
J: TRBJ1-1; V: TRBV5-4; D: NA; CDR3: CASSLRGMNTEAFF; DNA: TGTGCCAGCAGCTTGAGGGGAATGAACACTGAAGCTTTCTTT
J: TRBJ1-2; V: TRBV25-1; D: NA; CDR3: CASSNSPWGYTF; DNA: TGTGCCAGCAGTAACAGCCCTTGGGGCTACACCTTC
J: TRBJ1-2; V: TRBV2; D: NA; CDR3: CASSGRVNYGYTF; DNA: TGTGCCAGCAGCGGCAGGGTAAACTATGGCTACACCTTC
J: TRBJ1-1; V: TRBV30; D: NA; CDR3: CAWSVPIMNTEAFF; DNA: TGTGCCTGGAGTGTACCTATAATGAACACTGAAGCTTTCTTT